These T cell receptor beta chains were read from a single sample in a study of blood T cell repertoires in COVID-19. The assay was immunoSEQ multiplex PCR, and TCRdb's table has in-frame clones only and misses some. The table includes under 250,000 clones, 70% to 90% detected once. The sequencing input was peripheral blood. The receptors stem from a man in his 60s with acute or convalescent COVID-19. The CDR3 runs from the conserved cysteine through the conserved F or W. Each record gives: clone size, V gene, CDR3 protein. Expanded clones are given a class, and other clones once, few, many or no size at all.

size: NA; V: TRBV7-3; CDR3: CASSLGRRAGELFF
size: NA; V: TRBV5-1; CDR3: CASSQGQGAYSPLHF
size: NA; V: TRBV5-1; CDR3: CASSARQGTNTGELFF
size: NA; V: TRBV7-2; CDR3: CASSTRTSGQETQYF
size: few; V: TRBV27; CDR3: CASSSRGLQGGAFF
size: NA; V: TRBV5-1; CDR3: CASSFASGETQYF
size: few; V: TRBV10-3; CDR3: CAISETRVESEKLFF
size: NA; V: TRBV27; CDR3: CASSSPRLSEQYF
size: NA; V: TRBV11-2; CDR3: CASSSRQGRGYGYTF
size: once; V: TRBV6-2/TRBV6-3; CDR3: CASSYSTGQMNTEAFF
size: NA; V: TRBV19; CDR3: CASSITGGGNQPQHF
size: NA; V: TRBV6-5; CDR3: CASSYSSREGGYTF
size: NA; V: TRBV28; CDR3: CASSTTGSPRGELFF
size: NA; V: TRBV24-1; CDR3: CATSDRDRGPLGGYTF
size: NA; V: TRBV10-3; CDR3: CAISETRSYEQYF
size: NA; V: TRBV6-2/TRBV6-3; CDR3: CASSYGQGNTEAFF
size: NA; V: TRBV9; CDR3: CASSVDQGKNEQYF
size: NA; V: TRBV5-1; CDR3: CASSGTSGKTDTQYF
size: once; V: TRBV4-2; CDR3: CASSGKDTIGGTDTQYF
size: NA; V: TRBV28; CDR3: CASSPGGHGYTF
size: NA; V: TRBV28; CDR3: CASSLRIGTDTQYF
size: NA; V: TRBV7-3; CDR3: CASSPGSGNTIYF
size: NA; V: TRBV19; CDR3: CASSFGGYREQYF
size: NA; V: TRBV5-3; CDR3: CARSEIGQVSQILHF